This record looks at one T cell receptor (beta chain) sequence and its context. Trimming shortened V by 5 bases and J by 0 bases, and 14 bases separated the two germline ends. This CDR3 is 15 amino acids long. Germline values: CDR1 LNHNV, CDR2 YYDKDF (reference sequence). Sequencing was performed with immunoSEQ multiplex PCR; in TCRdb, only in-frame clones are kept and a portion is missing. The sample consists of approximately 76,000 clones, 85% of them appearing once. The sample comes from a study of OX40 agonist ivuxolimab in advanced cancers. Looking at the study overall: The patients got ivuxolimab, which is an agonistic anti-OX40 (CD134) antibody. Every patient in dose escalation had hepatocellular carcinoma, melanoma, renal cell or head and neck cancer. Partial responses were achieved by three patients: one hepatocellular carcinoma, two cutaneous melanoma. Averaging approximately 60 years in age, with a range of about 23 to 90, the cohort was about 86% male.

The sequence was obtained from an adult with an advanced solid tumor such as melanoma, head and neck, liver or kidney cancer. The rearrangement uses TRBV15 and TRBJ2-7; no clear D. Material: CD4+ or CD8+ T cells sorted from blood, obtained in a trial of the OX40 agonist ivuxolimab. The CDR3 DNA reads as TGTGCCACCAGCGAGGAATACACACGCTCCTACGAGCAGTACTTC. This codes for CATSEEYTRSYEQYF.